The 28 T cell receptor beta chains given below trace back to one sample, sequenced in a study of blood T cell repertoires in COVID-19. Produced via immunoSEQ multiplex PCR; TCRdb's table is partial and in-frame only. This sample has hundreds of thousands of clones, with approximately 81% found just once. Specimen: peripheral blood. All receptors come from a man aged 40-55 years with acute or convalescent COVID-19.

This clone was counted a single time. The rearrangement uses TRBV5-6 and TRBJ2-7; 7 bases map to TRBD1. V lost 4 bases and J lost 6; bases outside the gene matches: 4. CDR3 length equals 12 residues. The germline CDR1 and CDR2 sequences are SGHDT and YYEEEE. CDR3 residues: CASSPRGREQYF. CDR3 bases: TGTGCCAGCAGCCCGAGGGGGCGCGAGCAGTACTTC.

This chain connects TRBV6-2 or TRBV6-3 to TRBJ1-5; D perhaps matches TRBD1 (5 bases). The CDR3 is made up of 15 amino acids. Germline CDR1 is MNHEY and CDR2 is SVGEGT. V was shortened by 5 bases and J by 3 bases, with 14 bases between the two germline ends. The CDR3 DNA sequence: TGTGCCAGCAGTCCAGGGCTAGAACCCAATCAGCCCCAGCATTTT. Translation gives CASSPGLEPNQPQHF.

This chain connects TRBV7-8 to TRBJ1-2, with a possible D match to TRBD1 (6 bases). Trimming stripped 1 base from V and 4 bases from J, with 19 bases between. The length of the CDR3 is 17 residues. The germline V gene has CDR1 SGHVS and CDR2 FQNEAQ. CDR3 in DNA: TGTGCCAGCAGCTTAGAAATGGGAGGGGGGCGCGCCTATGGCTACACCTTC. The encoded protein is CASSLEMGGGRAYGYTF.

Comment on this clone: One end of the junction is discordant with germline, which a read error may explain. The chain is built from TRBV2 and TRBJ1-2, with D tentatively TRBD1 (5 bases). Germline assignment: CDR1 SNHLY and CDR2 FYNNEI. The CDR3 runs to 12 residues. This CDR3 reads CATHQEPTASVF. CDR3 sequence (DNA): TGTGCCACCCATCAAGAACCGACAGCCTCTGTCTTC.

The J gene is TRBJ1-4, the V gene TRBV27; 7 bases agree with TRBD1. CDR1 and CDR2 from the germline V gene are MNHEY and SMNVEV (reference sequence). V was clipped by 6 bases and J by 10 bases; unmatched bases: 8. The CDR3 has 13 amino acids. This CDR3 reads CASSSLTGIKLFF. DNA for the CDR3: TGTGCCAGCAGCTCCCTGACAGGGATAAAACTGTTTTTT. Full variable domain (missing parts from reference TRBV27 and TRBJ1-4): EAQVTQNPRYLITVTGKKLTVTCSQNMNHEYMSWYRQDPGLGLRQIYYSMNVEVTDKGDVPEGYKVSRKEKRNFPLILESPSPNQTSLYFCASSSLTGIKLFFGSGTQLSVL.

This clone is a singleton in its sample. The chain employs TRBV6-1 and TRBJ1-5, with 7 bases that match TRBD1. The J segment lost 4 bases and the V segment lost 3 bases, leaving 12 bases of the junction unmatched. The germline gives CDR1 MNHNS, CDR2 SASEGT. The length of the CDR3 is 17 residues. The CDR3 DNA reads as TGTGCCAGCAGTGACAATGTATTCATACAGGGGAATCAGCCCCAGCATTTT. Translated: CASSDNVFIQGNQPQHF.

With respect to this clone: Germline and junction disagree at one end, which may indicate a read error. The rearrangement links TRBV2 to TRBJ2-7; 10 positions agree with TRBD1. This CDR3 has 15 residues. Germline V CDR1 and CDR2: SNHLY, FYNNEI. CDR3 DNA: TGTGCCAGCTGTGAGCGGGACAGGGGACACTACGAGCAGTACTTC. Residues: CASCERDRGHYEQYF.

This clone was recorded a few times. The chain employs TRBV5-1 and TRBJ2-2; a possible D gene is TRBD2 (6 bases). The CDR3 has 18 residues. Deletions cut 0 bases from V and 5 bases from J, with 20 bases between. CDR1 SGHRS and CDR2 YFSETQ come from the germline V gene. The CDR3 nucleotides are TGCGCCAGCAGCTTGGACGGCGCGGGGCGCTGGGGTACCGGGGAGCTGTTTTTT. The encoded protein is CASSLDGAGRWGTGELFF.

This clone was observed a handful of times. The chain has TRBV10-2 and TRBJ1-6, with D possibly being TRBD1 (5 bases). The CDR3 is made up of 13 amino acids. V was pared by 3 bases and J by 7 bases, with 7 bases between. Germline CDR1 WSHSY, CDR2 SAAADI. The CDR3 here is CASSDRENSPLHF. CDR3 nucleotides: TGCGCCAGCAGTGACAGGGAAAATTCACCCCTCCACTTT.

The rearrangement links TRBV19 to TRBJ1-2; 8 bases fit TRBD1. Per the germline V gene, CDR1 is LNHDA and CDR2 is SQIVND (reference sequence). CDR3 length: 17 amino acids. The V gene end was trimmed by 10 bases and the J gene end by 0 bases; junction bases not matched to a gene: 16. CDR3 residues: CATRRTGQTLANYGYTF. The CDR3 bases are TGTGCCACGAGGAGGACAGGGCAAACGCTAGCTAACTATGGCTACACCTTC.

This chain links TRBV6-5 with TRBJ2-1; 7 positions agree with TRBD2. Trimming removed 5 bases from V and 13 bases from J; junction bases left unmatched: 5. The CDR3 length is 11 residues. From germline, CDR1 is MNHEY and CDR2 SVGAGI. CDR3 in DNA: TGTGCCAGCAGTACTCGGGGGGACCAGTTCTTC. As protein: CASSTRGDQFF.

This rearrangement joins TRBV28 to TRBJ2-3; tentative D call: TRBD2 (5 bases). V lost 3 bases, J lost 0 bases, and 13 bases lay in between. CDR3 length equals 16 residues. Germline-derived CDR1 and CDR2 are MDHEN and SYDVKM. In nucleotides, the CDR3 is TGTGCCAGCAGTTTTTCTTGGGAGCCGAGCACAGATACGCAGTATTTT. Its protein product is CASSFSWEPSTDTQYF.

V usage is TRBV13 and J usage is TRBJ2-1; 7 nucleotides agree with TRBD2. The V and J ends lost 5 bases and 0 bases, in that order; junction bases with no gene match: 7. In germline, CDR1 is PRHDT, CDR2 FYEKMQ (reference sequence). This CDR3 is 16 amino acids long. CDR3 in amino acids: CASSPSGKSSYNEQFF. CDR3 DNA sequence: TGTGCCAGCAGCCCCAGCGGGAAGAGCTCCTACAATGAGCAGTTCTTC.

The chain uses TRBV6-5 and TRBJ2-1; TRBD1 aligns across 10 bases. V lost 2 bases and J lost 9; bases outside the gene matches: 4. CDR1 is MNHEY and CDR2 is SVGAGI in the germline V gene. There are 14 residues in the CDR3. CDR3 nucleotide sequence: TGTGCCAGCAGTTACGGGACAGGGGTTGGTGAGCAGTTCTTC. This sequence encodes CASSYGTGVGEQFF.

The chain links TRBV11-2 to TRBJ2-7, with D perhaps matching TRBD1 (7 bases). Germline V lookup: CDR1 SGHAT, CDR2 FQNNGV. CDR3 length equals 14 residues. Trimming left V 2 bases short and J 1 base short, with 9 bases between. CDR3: CASSLSGGSYEQYF. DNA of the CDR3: TGTGCCAGCAGCTTATCAGGGGGGTCCTACGAGCAGTACTTC.

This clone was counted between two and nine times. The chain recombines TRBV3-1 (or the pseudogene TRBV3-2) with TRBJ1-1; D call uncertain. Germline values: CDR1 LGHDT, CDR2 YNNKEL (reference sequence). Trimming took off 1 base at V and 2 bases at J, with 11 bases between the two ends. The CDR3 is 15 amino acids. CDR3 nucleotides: TGTGCCAGCAGCCAAGGGCCGGGTGCCAACACTGAAGCTTTCTTT. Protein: CASSQGPGANTEAFF.

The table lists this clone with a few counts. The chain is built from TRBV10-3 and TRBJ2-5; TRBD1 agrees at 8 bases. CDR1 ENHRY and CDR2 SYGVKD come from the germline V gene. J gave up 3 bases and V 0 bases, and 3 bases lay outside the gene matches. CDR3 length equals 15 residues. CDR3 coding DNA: TGTGCCATCAGTGAGTCCCCGACAGGGGAAGAGACCCAGTACTTC. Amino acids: CAISESPTGEETQYF.

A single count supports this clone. CDR3 sequence (DNA): TGTGCCAGTAGTACCAGGGGCGACTATGGCTACACCTTC. Its translation: CASSTRGDYGYTF. The genes are TRBV19 and TRBJ1-2, with D perhaps matching TRBD1 (6 bases). CDR1 is LNHDA, CDR2 SQIVND, per germline (reference sequence). This CDR3 is 13 amino acids long. V was clipped by 4 bases and J by 3 bases, with 9 bases between them.

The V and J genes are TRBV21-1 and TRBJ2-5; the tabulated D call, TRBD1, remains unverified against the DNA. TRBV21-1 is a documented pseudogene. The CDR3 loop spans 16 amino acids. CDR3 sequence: CASSKDAVQGGETQYF. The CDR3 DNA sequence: TGTGCCAGCAGCAAAGATGCGGTGCAGGGCGGAGAGACCCAGTACTTC.

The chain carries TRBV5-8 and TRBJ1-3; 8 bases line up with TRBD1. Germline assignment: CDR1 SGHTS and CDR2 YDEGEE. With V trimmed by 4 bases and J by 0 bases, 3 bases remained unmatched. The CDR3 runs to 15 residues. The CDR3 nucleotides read TGTGCCAGCAGCCTCGACAGGGGCTCTGGAAACACCATATATTTT. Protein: CASSLDRGSGNTIYF.

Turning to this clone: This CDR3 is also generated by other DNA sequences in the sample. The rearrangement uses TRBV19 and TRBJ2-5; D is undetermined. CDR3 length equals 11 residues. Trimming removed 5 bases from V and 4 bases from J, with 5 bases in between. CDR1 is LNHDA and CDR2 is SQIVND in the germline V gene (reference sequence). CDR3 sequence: CASSPGETQYF. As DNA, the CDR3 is TGTGCCAGTAGTCCGGGAGAGACCCAGTACTTC. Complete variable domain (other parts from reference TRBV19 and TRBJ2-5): DGGITQSPKYLFRKEGQNVTLSCEQNLNHDAMYWYRQDPGQGLRLIYYSQIVNDFQKGDIAEGYSVSREKKESFPLTVTSAQKNPTAFYLCASSPGETQYFGPGTRLLVL.

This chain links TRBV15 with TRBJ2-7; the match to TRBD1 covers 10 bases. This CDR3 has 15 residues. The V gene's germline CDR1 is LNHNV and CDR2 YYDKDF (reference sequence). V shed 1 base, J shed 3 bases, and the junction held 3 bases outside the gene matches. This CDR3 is CATSRVGQGNYEQYF. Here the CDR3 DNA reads TGTGCCACCAGCAGAGTGGGACAGGGGAACTACGAGCAGTACTTC.

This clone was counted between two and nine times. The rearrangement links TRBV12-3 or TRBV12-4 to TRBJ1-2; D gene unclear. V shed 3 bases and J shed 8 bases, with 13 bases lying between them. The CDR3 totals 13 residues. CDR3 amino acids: CASSLSGFYGYTF. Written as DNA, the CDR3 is TGTGCCAGCAGTTTGTCGGGTTTCTACGGCTACACCTTC.

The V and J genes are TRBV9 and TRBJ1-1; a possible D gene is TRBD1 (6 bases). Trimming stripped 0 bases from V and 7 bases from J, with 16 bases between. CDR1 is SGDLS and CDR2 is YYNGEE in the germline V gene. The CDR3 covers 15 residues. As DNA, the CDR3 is TGTGCCAGCAGCGTAGTTGGGGGAGGGGGTGTTGAAGCTTTCTTT. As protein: CASSVVGGGGVEAFF.

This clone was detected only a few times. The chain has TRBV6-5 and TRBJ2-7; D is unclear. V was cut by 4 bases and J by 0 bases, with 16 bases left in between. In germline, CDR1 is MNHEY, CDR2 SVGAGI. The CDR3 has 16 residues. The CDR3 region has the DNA TGTGCCAGCAGTTCCGTCGTTTCGGGTTACTCCTACGAGCAGTACTTC. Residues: CASSSVVSGYSYEQYF.

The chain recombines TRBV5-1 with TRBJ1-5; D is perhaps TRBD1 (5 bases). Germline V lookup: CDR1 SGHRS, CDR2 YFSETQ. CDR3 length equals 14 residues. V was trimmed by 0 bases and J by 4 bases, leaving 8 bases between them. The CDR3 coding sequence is TGCGCCAGCAGCTTGGACGGGGGGAATCAGCCCCAGCATTTT. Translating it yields CASSLDGGNQPQHF.

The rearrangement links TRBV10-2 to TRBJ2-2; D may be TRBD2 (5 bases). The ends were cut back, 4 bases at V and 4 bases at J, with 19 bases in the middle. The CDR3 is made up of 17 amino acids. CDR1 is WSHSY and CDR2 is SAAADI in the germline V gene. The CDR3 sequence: CASSGPPRGSGTGELFF. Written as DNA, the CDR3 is TGCGCCAGCAGTGGCCCTCCAAGAGGGAGTGGCACCGGGGAGCTGTTTTTT.

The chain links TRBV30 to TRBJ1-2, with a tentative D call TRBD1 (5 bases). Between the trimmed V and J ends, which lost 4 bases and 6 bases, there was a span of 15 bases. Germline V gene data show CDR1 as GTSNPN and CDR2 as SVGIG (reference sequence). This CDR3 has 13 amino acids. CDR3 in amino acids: CAWNRQGKDGYTF. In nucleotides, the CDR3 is TGTGCCTGGAATAGGCAGGGCAAGGATGGCTACACCTTC.